This T cell receptor (beta chain) was recovered during a study of Graves' ophthalmopathy and Graves' hyperthyroidism. Points on this clonotype: Its specificity is not known.

RNA served as the template for amplifying TCR beta CDR3 regions. The first round was an RT-PCR with HTBI primers, and the second round was a multiplex PCR. MiXCR, run by TCRdb on the multiplex PCR reads, gives a single entry per CDR3 protein. The table shows hundreds of thousands of distinct CDR3 sequences, with 13% to 15% occurring only once. Broader study findings: In blood, most expanded thyroid clonotypes above 0.001 frequency were also detected.

The CDR3 has 14 amino acids. Germline loops: CDR1 MNHNS, CDR2 SASEGT. V lost 10 bases, J lost 2 bases, and 10 bases stayed unmatched. This receptor was obtained from a woman in her 30s with Graves' ophthalmopathy. The sample was blood. This chain links TRBV6-1 with TRBJ2-7; 8 bases are shared with TRBD2. In DNA form, the CDR3 reads TGTGCCACCCGAGGCGGACTAGCCACCTACGAGCAGTACTTC. Residues: CATRGGLATYEQYF.